These T cell receptor beta chains were read from a single sample in a study of OX40 agonist ivuxolimab in advanced cancers. Clones were sequenced by immunoSEQ multiplex PCR, and TCRdb holds only the in-frame ones, with some missing. Of tens of thousands of clones in the sample, approximately 94% were seen once. The input for sequencing was CD4+ or CD8+ T cells sorted from blood, taken in a trial of the OX40 agonist ivuxolimab. The receptors originated from an adult with an advanced solid tumor such as melanoma, head and neck, liver or kidney cancer. The CDR3 runs from the conserved cysteine through the conserved F or W. D genes are given only for firm matches. Rows may omit the clone size; those that give it use once, few, many or a size class.

clone_size	v_call	j_call	d_call	cdr3_aa	cdr3_nt
-	TRBV5-5	TRBJ2-3	TRBD1	CASSFRAGTGYTDTQYF	TGTGCCAGCAGCTTCCGAGCCGGGACAGGGTACACAGATACGCAGTATTTT
-	TRBV30	TRBJ2-1	-	CAWSRLSLSYNEQFF	TGTGCCTGGAGTAGACTTTCCCTCTCCTACAATGAGCAGTTCTTC
-	TRBV6-4	TRBJ2-1	TRBD1	CASSVTGNYNEQFF	TGTGCCAGCAGTGTGACAGGGAATTACAATGAGCAGTTCTTC
-	TRBV5-5	TRBJ2-3	-	CASSSSDTQYF	TGTGCCAGCAGCTCCTCCGATACGCAGTATTTT
-	TRBV7-6	TRBJ2-7	TRBD2	CASSSYSGGEYEQYF	TGTGCCAGCAGCTCTTATAGCGGGGGAGAATACGAGCAGTACTTC
once	TRBV30	TRBJ2-2	-	CAGTPGGELFF	TGTGCCGGGACCCCTGGGGGGGAGCTGTTTTTT
-	TRBV15	TRBJ2-1	-	CATSRAPGASSYNEQFF	TGTGCCACCAGCAGAGCGCCAGGGGCGAGCTCCTACAATGAGCAGTTCTTC
medium-sized	TRBV7-3	TRBJ2-2	-	CASSLGGNTGELFF	TGTGCCAGCAGCTTAGGGGGGAACACCGGGGAGCTGTTTTTT
-	TRBV7-9	TRBJ1-1	-	CASSFLGDKRSEAFF	TGTGCCAGCAGCTTTTTAGGGGACAAGCGATCTGAAGCTTTCTTT
-	TRBV7-9	TRBJ2-7	-	CASSSVGTGLVGEQYF	TGTGCCAGCAGCTCGGTGGGTACAGGCCTAGTGGGCGAGCAGTACTTC
-	TRBV9	TRBJ1-2	-	CASSVYATPGAGYGYTF	TGTGCCAGCAGCGTATACGCCACGCCAGGGGCTGGCTATGGCTACACCTTC
-	TRBV10-2	TRBJ2-3	TRBD1	CASSTDRDGTDTQYF	TGCGCCAGCAGTACGGACAGGGATGGCACAGATACGCAGTATTTT
once	TRBV11-2	TRBJ2-7	TRBD1	CASSNPPGQGLRYEQYF	TGTGCCAGCAGCAATCCTCCGGGACAGGGGCTAAGGTACGAGCAGTACTTC
-	TRBV5-4	TRBJ2-7	-	CASSLALANYEQYF	TGTGCCAGCAGCTTGGCCTTGGCTAACTACGAGCAGTACTTC
-	TRBV5-6	TRBJ2-1	-	CASSLASSYNEQFF	TGTGCCAGCAGCTTGGCGAGCTCCTACAATGAGCAGTTCTTC
-	TRBV18	TRBJ2-3	-	CASSPGDTQYF	TGTGCCAGCTCACCGGGTGATACGCAGTATTTT
-	TRBV5-6	TRBJ1-1	TRBD1	CASSLVLEGADTEAFF	TGTGCCAGCAGCTTGGTATTAGAGGGGGCGGACACTGAAGCTTTCTTT
-	TRBV7-9	TRBJ2-1	TRBD1	CASSQQGQGVYNEQFF	TGTGCCAGCAGCCAACAGGGACAGGGGGTCTACAATGAGCAGTTCTTC
-	TRBV19	TRBJ2-1	TRBD2	CASSPTSDGSYNEQFF	TGTGCCAGTAGTCCGACTAGCGATGGCTCCTACAATGAGCAGTTCTTC
-	TRBV4-2	TRBJ2-3	TRBD2	CASSQEFLAGGRDTQYF	TGTGCCAGCAGCCAAGAATTCCTAGCGGGGGGGCGAGATACGCAGTATTTT
-	TRBV4-1	TRBJ1-2	-	CASSPSTRALNYGYTF	TGCGCCAGCAGCCCAAGTACCCGAGCTCTTAACTATGGCTACACCTTC
-	TRBV15	TRBJ1-4	TRBD1	CATSTLPGQLANEKLFF	TGTGCCACCAGCACTCTACCGGGACAGCTTGCTAATGAAAAACTGTTTTTT
-	TRBV5-1	TRBJ2-5	-	CASSSAGIQETQYF	TGCGCCAGCAGCTCAGCAGGAATCCAAGAGACCCAGTACTTC
-	TRBV4-3	TRBJ2-1	-	CASSQGSPVNNEQFF	TGCGCCAGCAGCCAAGGATCACCAGTGAACAATGAGCAGTTCTTC
-	TRBV6-5	TRBJ1-2	-	CASLDMSNYGYTF	TGTGCCAGCTTGGACATGAGTAACTATGGCTACACCTTC
-	TRBV7-9	TRBJ1-1	-	CASSLEDFVAFF	TGTGCCAGCAGCTTAGAGGATTTTGTAGCTTTCTTT
once	TRBV6-4	TRBJ2-2	TRBD2	CASSTSGGSGELFF	TGTGCCAGCTCTACTAGCGGGGGTTCCGGGGAGCTGTTTTTT
-	TRBV6-4	TRBJ2-2	TRBD2	CASSDEGGAGITGELFF	TGTGCCAGCAGTGATGAGGGCGGAGCGGGAATTACCGGGGAGCTGTTTTTT
-	TRBV13	TRBJ2-1	-	CASSRGLYNEQFF	TGTGCCAGCAGCCGGGGACTCTACAATGAGCAGTTCTTC
-	TRBV7-3	TRBJ2-5	-	CASSLHSGLGETQYF	TGTGCCAGCAGCCTACACAGTGGTTTGGGAGAGACCCAGTACTTC
-	TRBV4-2	TRBJ2-7	TRBD1	CASSQGTGGTYEQYF	TGTGCCAGCAGCCAAGGGACAGGGGGTACCTACGAGCAGTACTTC
-	TRBV7-6	TRBJ2-7	TRBD2	CASSLVVAGKSYEQYF	TGTGCCAGCAGCTTAGTCGTAGCGGGCAAGTCCTACGAGCAGTACTTC
-	TRBV18	TRBJ2-2	TRBD1	CASSPPGQGFGGELFF	TGTGCCAGCTCACCTCCAGGACAGGGGTTCGGCGGGGAGCTGTTTTTT
-	TRBV27	TRBJ2-1	-	CASSLSQGLNEQFF	TGTGCCAGCAGTTTAAGTCAGGGGCTGAATGAGCAGTTCTTC
-	TRBV18	TRBJ2-1	-	CASSTSTEYNEQFF	TGTGCCAGCTCAACATCGACAGAGTACAATGAGCAGTTCTTC
-	TRBV19	TRBJ1-1	TRBD1	CASSPGTGRTEAFF	TGTGCCAGTAGTCCAGGGACAGGACGAACTGAAGCTTTCTTT
-	TRBV6-5	TRBJ2-7	-	CASSYTGPYEQYF	TGTGCCAGCAGTTATACAGGCCCCTACGAGCAGTACTTC
-	TRBV4-1	TRBJ2-7	-	CASSLNLLAGGNYEQYF	TGCGCCAGCAGCCTGAACCTTTTAGCAGGGGGGAACTACGAGCAGTACTTC
-	TRBV5-1	TRBJ1-4	-	CASSLEGLGEKLFF	TGCGCCAGCAGCTTGGAAGGCTTAGGAGAAAAACTGTTTTTT
-	TRBV6-1	TRBJ2-7	-	CASSDGGGGFYEQYF	TGTGCCAGCAGTGATGGGGGAGGGGGTTTTTACGAGCAGTACTTC
-	TRBV5-4	TRBJ1-2	-	CASKGGEAQGRGYTF	TGTGCCAGCAAAGGAGGAGAGGCACAGGGTCGGGGCTACACCTTC
-	TRBV7-6	TRBJ2-2	TRBD2	CASSWERETLGTGELFF	TGTGCCAGCAGCTGGGAGCGGGAGACCCTGGGAACCGGGGAGCTGTTTTTT
-	TRBV27	TRBJ2-7	TRBD2	CASSPLAGGLADYEQYF	TGTGCCAGCAGTCCTCTAGCGGGAGGGTTAGCGGACTACGAGCAGTACTTC
-	TRBV4-2	TRBJ1-1	-	CASSQEESLNTEAFF	TGTGCCAGCAGCCAAGAGGAGAGTCTGAACACTGAAGCTTTCTTT
-	TRBV7-9	TRBJ2-5	-	CASSLHRATQETQYF	TGTGCCAGCAGCTTACACAGGGCCACCCAGGAGACCCAGTACTTC
-	TRBV2	TRBJ2-1	TRBD2	CASQGLVYNEQFF	TGTGCCAGCCAGGGACTAGTCTACAATGAGCAGTTCTTC
few	TRBV7-9	TRBJ1-1	-	CASSPLRARIEAFF	TGTGCCAGCAGCCCCCTGAGAGCTAGGATTGAAGCTTTCTTT
-	TRBV30	TRBJ2-2	TRBD1	CAWRALDRADTGELFF	TGTGCCTGGAGGGCCTTAGACAGGGCGGACACCGGGGAGCTGTTTTTT
-	TRBV5-1	TRBJ2-7	-	CASSLARGQPEWEGLDEQYF	TGCGCCAGCAGCTTGGCCAGGGGACAGCCTGAATGGGAGGGGTTGGACGAGCAGTACTTC
-	TRBV5-6	TRBJ2-2	TRBD2	CASSLVAGGFIGELFF	TGTGCCAGCAGCTTGGTAGCGGGGGGTTTCATCGGGGAGCTGTTTTTT
-	TRBV7-6	TRBJ2-7	-	CASSLTTSHEQYF	TGTGCCAGCAGCCTGACAACCTCTCACGAGCAGTACTTC
-	TRBV19	TRBJ2-3	-	CASSRRGPEEQIGTQYF	TGTGCCAGTAGTCGGCGGGGCCCGGAGGAACAGATTGGTACGCAGTATTTT
-	TRBV28	TRBJ1-2	-	CASVSRGWGRDYHYGYTF	TGTGCCAGCGTCTCACGGGGATGGGGCAGGGACTATCACTATGGCTACACCTTC
-	TRBV6-6	TRBJ1-2	-	CASSYSPDGAYGYTF	TGTGCCAGCAGTTACTCCCCGGACGGAGCCTATGGCTACACCTTC